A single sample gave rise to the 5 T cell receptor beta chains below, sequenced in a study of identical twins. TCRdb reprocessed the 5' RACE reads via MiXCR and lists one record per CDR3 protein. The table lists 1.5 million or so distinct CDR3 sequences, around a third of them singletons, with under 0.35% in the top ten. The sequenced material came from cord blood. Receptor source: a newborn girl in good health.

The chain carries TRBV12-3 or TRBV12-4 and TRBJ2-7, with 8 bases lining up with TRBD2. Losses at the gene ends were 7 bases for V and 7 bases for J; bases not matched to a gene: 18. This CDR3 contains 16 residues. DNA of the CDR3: TGTGCCAGCAAACTAGCGGTTACATATCCCTACAATGAGCAGTACTTC. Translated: CASKLAVTYPYNEQYF.

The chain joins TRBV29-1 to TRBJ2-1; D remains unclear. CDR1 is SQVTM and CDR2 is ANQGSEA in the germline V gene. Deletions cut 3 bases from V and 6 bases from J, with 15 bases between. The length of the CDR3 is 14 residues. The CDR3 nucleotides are TGCAGCGTTGATAGCTTGGGGTTACGCAATGAGCAGTTCTTC. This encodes CSVDSLGLRNEQFF.

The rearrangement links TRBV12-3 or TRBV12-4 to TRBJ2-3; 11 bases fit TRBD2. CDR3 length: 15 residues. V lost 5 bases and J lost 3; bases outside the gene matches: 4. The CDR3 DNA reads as TGTGCCAGCAGTCATAGCGGGGGGGCGACAGATACGCAGTATTTT. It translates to CASSHSGGATDTQYF.

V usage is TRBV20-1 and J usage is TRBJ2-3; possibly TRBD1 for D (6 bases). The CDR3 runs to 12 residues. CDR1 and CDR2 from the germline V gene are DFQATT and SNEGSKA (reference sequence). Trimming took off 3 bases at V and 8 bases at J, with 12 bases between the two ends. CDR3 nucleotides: TGCAGTGCTAGTGGGGGCCCAGCTACGCAGTATTTT. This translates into CSASGGPATQYF.

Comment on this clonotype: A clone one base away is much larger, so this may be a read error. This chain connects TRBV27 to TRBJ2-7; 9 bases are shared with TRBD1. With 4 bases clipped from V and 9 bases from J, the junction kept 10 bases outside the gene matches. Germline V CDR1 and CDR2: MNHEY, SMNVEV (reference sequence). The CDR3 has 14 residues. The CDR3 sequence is CASSSPGQGDVQYF. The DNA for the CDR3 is TGTGCCAGCAGTTCCCCGGGACAGGGAGACGTGCAGTACTTC.